Each of the 4 T cell receptor beta chains below was sequenced from the same sample in a study of T cell repertoires in ileal Crohn's disease. The time point was: neoterminal ileum biopsy at postoperative endoscopy, about 6 months after surgery. Using immunoSEQ multiplex PCR, the repertoire was profiled, and TCRdb retains in-frame clones only, with some absent. The sample contains around 1,500 clones, 88% of which appear only once. The sample taken for sequencing was ileal tissue. These receptors were taken from an adult with Crohn's disease.

The chain is built from TRBV5-4 and TRBJ1-3; 10 bases line up with TRBD1. This CDR3 has 15 residues. V shed 4 bases, J shed 3 bases, and the junction held 4 bases outside the gene matches. The germline V gene encodes CDR1 SGHNT and CDR2 YYREEE (reference sequence). This CDR3 reads CASSRGQGIGNTIYF. CDR3 coding DNA: TGTGCCAGCAGCCGGGGACAGGGGATTGGAAACACCATATATTTT.

The rearrangement uses TRBV11-2 and TRBJ2-6; D may be TRBD2 (6 bases). V lost 1 base, J lost 1 base, and 14 bases lay in between. Germline values: CDR1 SGHAT, CDR2 FQNNGV. This CDR3 comprises 18 residues. The CDR3 loop reads CASSLVREAGSGANVLTF. The CDR3 nucleotides read TGTGCCAGCAGCTTAGTGAGGGAGGCCGGGTCTGGGGCCAACGTCCTGACTTTC.

The V and J genes are TRBV18 and TRBJ2-1; D remains unclear. Germline assignment: CDR1 KGHSH and CDR2 LQKENI. The CDR3 length is 15 residues. Trimming pared 3 bases from V and 3 bases from J, leaving 12 bases between. CDR3: CASSPEGRNYNEQFF. CDR3 nucleotide sequence: TGTGCCAGCTCACCCGAAGGCAGAAACTACAATGAGCAGTTCTTC.

The chain uses TRBV5-1 and TRBJ1-1; 7 bases line up with TRBD1. The CDR3 totals 12 residues. Germline loops: CDR1 SGHRS, CDR2 YFSETQ. Trimming at V came to 2 bases and at J to 8 bases, leaving 3 bases not matched to a gene. The CDR3 nucleotides are TGCGCCAGCAGCTTCCGGGACAGAGAAGCTTTCTTT. It encodes CASSFRDREAFF.